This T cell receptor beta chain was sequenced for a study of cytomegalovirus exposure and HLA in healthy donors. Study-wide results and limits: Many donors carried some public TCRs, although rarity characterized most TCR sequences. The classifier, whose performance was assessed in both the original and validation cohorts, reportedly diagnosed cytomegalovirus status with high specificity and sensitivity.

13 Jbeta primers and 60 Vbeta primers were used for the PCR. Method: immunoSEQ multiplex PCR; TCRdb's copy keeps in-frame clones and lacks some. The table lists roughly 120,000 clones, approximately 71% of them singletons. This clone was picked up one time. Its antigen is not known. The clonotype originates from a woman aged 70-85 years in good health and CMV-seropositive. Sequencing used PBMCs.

The CDR3 protein is CASSPVPGQNYGYTF. The CDR3 coding sequence is TGTGCCAGCTCACCAGTGCCAGGTCAGAACTATGGCTACACCTTC. This chain links TRBV18 with TRBJ1-2, with no clear D. The CDR3 has 15 amino acids. Germline V gene lookup returns CDR1 KGHSH and CDR2 LQKENI. V lost 2 bases and J lost 2, with 12 bases in between.